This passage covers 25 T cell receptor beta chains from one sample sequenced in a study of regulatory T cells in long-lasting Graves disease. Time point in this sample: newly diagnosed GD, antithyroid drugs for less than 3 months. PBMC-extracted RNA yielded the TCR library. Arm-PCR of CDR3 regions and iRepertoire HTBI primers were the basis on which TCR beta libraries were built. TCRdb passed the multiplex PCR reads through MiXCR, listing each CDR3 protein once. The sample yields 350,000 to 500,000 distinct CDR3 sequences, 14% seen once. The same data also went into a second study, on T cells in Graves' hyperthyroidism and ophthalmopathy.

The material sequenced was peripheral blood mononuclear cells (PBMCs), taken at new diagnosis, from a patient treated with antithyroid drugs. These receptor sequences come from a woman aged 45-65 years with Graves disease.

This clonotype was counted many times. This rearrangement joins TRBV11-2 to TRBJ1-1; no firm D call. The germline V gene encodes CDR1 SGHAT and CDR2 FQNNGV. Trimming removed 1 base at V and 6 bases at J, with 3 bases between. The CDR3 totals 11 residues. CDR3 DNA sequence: TGTGCCAGCAGCTTAGGTCCTGAAGCTTTCTTT. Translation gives CASSLGPEAFF.

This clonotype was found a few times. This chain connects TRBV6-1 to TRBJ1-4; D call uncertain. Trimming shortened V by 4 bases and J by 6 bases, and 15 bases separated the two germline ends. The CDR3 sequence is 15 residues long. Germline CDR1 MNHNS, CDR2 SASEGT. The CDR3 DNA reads TGTGCCAGCAGTGCCGGACCGTACGTGGATGAAAAACTGTTTTTT. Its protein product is CASSAGPYVDEKLFF.

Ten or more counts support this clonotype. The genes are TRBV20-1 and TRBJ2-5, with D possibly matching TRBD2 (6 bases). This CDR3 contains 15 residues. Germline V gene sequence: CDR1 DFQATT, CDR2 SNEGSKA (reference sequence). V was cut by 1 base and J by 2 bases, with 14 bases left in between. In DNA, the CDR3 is TGCAGTGCTAGAGGAGGGCCCGGGACTCAAGAGACCCAGTACTTC. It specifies CSARGGPGTQETQYF.

This CDR3 is CASSAPRDRGNNEQFF. The CDR3, as DNA: TGTGCCAGCAGCGCCCCCCGGGACAGGGGGAACAATGAGCAGTTCTTC. This chain uses TRBV9 with TRBJ2-1; 11 bases align to TRBD1. The CDR3 length is 16 residues. Germline assignment: CDR1 SGDLS and CDR2 YYNGEE. Trimming removed 3 bases from V and 5 bases from J; junction bases left unmatched: 7.

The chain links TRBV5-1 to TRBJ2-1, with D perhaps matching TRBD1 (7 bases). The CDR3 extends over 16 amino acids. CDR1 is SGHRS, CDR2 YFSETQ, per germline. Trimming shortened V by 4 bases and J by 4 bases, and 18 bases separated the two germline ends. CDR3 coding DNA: TGCGCCAGCAGCCCCAGGGGGGAAGTAGGGTACAATGAGCAGTTCTTC. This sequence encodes CASSPRGEVGYNEQFF. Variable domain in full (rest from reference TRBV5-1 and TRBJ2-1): KAGVTQTPRYLIKTRGQQVTLSCSPISGHRSVSWYQQTPGQGLQFLFEYFSETQRNKGNFPGRFSGRQFSNSRSEMNVSTLELGDSALYLCASSPRGEVGYNEQFFGPGTRLTVL.

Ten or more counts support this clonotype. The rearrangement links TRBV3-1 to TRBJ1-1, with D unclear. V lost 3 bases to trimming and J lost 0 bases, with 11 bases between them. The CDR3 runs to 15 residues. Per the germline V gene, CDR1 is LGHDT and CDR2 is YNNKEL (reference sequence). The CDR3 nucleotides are TGTGCCAGCAGCCAGGGCGCTGCCATGAACACTGAAGCTTTCTTT. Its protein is CASSQGAAMNTEAFF.

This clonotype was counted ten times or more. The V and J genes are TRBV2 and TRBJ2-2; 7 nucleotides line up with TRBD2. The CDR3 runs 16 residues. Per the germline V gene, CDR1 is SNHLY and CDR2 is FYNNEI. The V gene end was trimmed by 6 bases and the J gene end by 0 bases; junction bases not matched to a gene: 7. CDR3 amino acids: CASSETSASNTGELFF. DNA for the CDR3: TGTGCCAGCAGCGAAACTAGCGCATCGAACACCGGGGAGCTGTTTTTT.

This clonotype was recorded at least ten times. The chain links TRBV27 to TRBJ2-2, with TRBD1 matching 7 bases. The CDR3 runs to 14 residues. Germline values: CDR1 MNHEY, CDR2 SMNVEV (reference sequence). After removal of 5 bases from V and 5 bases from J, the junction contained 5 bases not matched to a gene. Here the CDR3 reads CASSTGVLTGELFF. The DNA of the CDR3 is TGTGCCAGCAGTACAGGGGTTCTGACCGGGGAGCTGTTTTTT.

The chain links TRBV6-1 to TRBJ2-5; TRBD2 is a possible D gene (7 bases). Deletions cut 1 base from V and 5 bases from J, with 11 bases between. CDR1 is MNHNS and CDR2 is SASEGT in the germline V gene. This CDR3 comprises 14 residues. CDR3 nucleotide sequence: TGTGCCAGCAGTGAAGGGGAGGGGGGGGAGACCCAGTACTTC. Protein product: CASSEGEGGETQYF.

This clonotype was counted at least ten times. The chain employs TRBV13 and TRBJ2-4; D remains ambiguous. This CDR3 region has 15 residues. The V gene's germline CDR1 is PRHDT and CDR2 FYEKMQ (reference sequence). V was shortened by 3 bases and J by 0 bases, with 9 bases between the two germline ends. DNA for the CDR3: TGTGCCAGCAGCTTGGTGGAAACAGCCAAAAACATTCAGTACTTC. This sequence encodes CASSLVETAKNIQYF.

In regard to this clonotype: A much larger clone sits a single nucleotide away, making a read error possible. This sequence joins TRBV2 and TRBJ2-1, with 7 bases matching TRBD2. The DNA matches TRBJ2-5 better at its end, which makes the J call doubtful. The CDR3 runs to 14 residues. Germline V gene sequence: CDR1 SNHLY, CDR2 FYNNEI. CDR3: CASSASGQQGTQYF. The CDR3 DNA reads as TGTGCCAGCAGCGCTAGCGGCCAACAAGGGACCCAGTACTTC.

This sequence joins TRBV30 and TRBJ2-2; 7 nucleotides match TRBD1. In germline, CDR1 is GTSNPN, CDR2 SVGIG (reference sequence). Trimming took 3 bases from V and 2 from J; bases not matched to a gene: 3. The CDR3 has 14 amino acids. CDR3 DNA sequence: TGTGCCTGGAGCCGAGGGGGCAACACCGGGGAGCTGTTTTTT. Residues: CAWSRGGNTGELFF.

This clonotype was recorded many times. The CDR3 protein is CASSVLSSGRIGHNEQFF. The CDR3 DNA reads TGTGCCAGCAGCGTATTGTCTAGCGGGAGGATTGGCCACAATGAGCAGTTCTTC. The rearrangement joins TRBV9 to TRBJ2-1; TRBD2 matches at 11 bases. Germline loops: CDR1 SGDLS, CDR2 YYNGEE. This CDR3 is built from 18 residues. V shed 1 base, J shed 5 bases, and the junction held 11 bases outside the gene matches.

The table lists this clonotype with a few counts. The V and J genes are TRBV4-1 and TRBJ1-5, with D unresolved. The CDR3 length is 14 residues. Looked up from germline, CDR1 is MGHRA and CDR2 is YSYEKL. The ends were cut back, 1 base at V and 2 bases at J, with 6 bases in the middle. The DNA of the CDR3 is TGCGCCAGCAGCCAAGGTCGGCGCAATCAGCCCCAGCATTTT. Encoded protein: CASSQGRRNQPQHF.

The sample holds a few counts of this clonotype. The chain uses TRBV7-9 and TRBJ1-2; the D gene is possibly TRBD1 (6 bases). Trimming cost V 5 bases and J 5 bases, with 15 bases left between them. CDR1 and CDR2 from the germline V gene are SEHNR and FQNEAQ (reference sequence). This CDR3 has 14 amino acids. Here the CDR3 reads CASSISGQTYGYTF. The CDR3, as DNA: TGTGCCAGCAGCATTAGTGGACAGACGTATGGCTACACCTTC.

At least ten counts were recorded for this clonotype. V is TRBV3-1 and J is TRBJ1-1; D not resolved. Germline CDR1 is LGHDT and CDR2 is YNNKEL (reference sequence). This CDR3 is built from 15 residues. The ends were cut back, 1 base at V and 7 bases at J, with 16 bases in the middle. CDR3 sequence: CASSQGYRPSSEAFF. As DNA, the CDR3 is TGTGCCAGCAGCCAAGGGTATAGGCCTAGTAGTGAAGCTTTCTTT. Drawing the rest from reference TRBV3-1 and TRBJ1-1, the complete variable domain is DTAVSQTPKYLVTQMGNDKSIKCEQNLGHDTMYWYKQDSKKFLKIMFSYNNKELIINETVPNRFSPKSPDKAHLNLHINSLELGDSAVYFCASSQGYRPSSEAFFGQGTRLTVV.

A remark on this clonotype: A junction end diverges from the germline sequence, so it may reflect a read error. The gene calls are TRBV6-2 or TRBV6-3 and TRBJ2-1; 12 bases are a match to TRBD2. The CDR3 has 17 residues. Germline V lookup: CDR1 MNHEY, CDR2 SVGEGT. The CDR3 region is CATSDLLAGGFHNEQFF. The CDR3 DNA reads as TGTGCCACCAGTGATTTGCTAGCGGGAGGGTTCCACAATGAGCAGTTCTTC.

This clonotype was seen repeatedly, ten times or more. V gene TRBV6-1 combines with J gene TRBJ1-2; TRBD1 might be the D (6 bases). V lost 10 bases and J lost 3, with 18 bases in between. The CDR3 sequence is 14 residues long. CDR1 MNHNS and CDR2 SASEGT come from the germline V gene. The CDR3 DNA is TGTGCCACCTTCTTCCCGGGACAAGACTATGGCTACACCTTC. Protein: CATFFPGQDYGYTF.

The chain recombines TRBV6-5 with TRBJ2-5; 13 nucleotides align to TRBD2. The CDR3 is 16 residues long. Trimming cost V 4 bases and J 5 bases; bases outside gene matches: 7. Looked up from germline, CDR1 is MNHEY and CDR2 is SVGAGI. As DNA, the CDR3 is TGTGCCAGCAGTTGGACTAGCGGGAGTACGGGGGAGACCCAGTACTTC. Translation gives CASSWTSGSTGETQYF.

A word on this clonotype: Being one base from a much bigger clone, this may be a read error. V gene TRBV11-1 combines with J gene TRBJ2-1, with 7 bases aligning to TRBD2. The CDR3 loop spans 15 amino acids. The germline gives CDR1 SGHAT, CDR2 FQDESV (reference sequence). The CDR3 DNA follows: TGTGCCAGCTCTTGGGGGGGAAACTCCTACAGTGAGCAGTTCTTC. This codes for CASSWGGNSYSEQFF.

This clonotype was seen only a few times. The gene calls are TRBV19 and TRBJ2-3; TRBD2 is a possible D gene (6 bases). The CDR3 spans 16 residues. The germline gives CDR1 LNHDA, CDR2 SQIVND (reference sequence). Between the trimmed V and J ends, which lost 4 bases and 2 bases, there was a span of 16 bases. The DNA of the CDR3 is TGTGCCAGTAGTACGGGACTCAAGCCGCTCACAGATACGCAGTATTTT. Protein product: CASSTGLKPLTDTQYF. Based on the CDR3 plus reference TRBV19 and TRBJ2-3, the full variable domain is DGGITQSPKYLFRKEGQNVTLSCEQNLNHDAMYWYRQDPGQGLRLIYYSQIVNDFQKGDIAEGYSVSREKKESFPLTVTSAQKNPTAFYLCASSTGLKPLTDTQYFGPGTRLTVL.

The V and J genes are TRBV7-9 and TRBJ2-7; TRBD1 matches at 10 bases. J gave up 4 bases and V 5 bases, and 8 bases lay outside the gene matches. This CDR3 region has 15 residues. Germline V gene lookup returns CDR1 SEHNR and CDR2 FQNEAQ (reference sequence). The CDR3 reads CASSAPGQGLYEQYF. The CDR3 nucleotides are TGTGCCAGCAGCGCTCCGGGACAGGGGTTATACGAGCAGTACTTC.

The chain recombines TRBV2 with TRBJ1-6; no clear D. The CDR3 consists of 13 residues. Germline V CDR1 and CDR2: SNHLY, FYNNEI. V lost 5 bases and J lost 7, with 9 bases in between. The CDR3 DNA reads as TGTGCCAGCAGTACCCTTTGGAATTCACCCCTCCACTTT. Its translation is CASSTLWNSPLHF.

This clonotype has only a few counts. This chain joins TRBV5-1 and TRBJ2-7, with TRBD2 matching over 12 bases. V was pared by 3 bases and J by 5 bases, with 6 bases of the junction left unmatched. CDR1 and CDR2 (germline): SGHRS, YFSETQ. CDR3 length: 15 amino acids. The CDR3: CASSSGTSGLHEQYF. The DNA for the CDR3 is TGCGCCAGCAGCTCGGGGACTAGCGGGCTCCACGAGCAGTACTTC.

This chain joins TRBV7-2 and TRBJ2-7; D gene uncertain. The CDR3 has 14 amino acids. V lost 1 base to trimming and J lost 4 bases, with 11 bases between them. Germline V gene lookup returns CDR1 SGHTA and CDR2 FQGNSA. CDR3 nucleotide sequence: TGTGCCAGCAGCTTAGGCCACGATCGGTACGAGCAGTACTTC. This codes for CASSLGHDRYEQYF. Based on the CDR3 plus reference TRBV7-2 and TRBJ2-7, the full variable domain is GAGVSQSPSNKVTEKGKDVELRCDPISGHTALYWYRQSLGQGLEFLIYFQGNSAPDKSGLPSDRFSAERTGGSVSTLTIQRTQQEDSAVYLCASSLGHDRYEQYFGPGTRLTVT.